This T cell receptor (beta chain) came from a study of technical replicates of blood from several donors. Assay used: immunoSEQ multiplex PCR; TCRdb lists only in-frame clones, some missing. The sample comprises 7,500 to 9,500 clones, 75% to 95% of which are singletons, and just under 9.5% rests with the top ten. The CDR3 totals 14 residues. Between the trimmed V and J ends, which lost 0 bases and 8 bases, there was a span of 13 bases. The germline gives CDR1 MNHNS, CDR2 SASEGT. The chain joins TRBV6-1 to TRBJ1-2, with TRBD1 as a possible D gene (5 bases). Sequences were obtained from PBMCs. The receptor's source is a human donor in good health. Here the CDR3 reads CASSEARQGEGYTF. Here the CDR3 DNA reads TGTGCCAGCAGTGAAGCGCGGCAGGGCGAGGGCTACACCTTC.